What follows are 15 T cell receptor beta chains derived from one specimen sequenced in a study of shared clonotypes between healthy human individuals. Libraries were prepared by immunoSEQ multiplex PCR; TCRdb keeps only in-frame clonotypes and omits some of them. The sample lists about 2 million clones, 85% to 95% occurring once. The sample consisted of naive CD4+ T cells sorted from blood. Subset described: CD45RA+ positively selected. All receptors come from a man between 18 and 35 years old in good health.

Note on this clone: Other nucleotide sequences in the sample specify the same CDR3. This chain uses TRBV4-1 with TRBJ2-7; D might be TRBD2 (5 bases). CDR1 MGHRA and CDR2 YSYEKL come from the germline V gene. V gave up 0 bases and J gave up 4 bases, with 7 bases separating them. The CDR3 covers 13 residues. CDR3 DNA: TGCGCCAGCAGCCAAGAAAGAGGGTACGAGCAGTACTTC. Its protein product is CASSQERGYEQYF.

V is TRBV30 and J is TRBJ1-1; D gene uncertain. V was shortened by 3 bases and J by 2 bases, with 13 bases between the two germline ends. Germline V gene lookup returns CDR1 GTSNPN and CDR2 SVGIG (reference sequence). The CDR3 length is 14 residues. The CDR3 DNA sequence: TGTGCCTGGAGCCCTGGGTGGAGAAACACTGAAGCTTTCTTT. This sequence encodes CAWSPGWRNTEAFF.

The chain uses TRBV10-1 and TRBJ2-7, with D perhaps TRBD1 (5 bases). CDR3 length equals 14 residues. V lost 1 base, J lost 2 bases, and 9 bases lay in between. Germline V gene sequence: CDR1 WNHNN, CDR2 SYGVQD (reference sequence). CDR3 sequence (DNA): TGCGCCAGCAGTGAGTTGGCAGGGCCCTACGAGCAGTACTTC. This encodes CASSELAGPYEQYF.

This chain links TRBV18 with TRBJ2-7; D might be TRBD2 (5 bases). V lost 6 bases and J lost 5, with 11 bases in between. Per germline, CDR1 KGHSH and CDR2 LQKENI. This CDR3 has 12 amino acids. The CDR3 is CASSNRGDEQYF. CDR3 in DNA: TGTGCCAGCTCCAACCGGGGTGACGAGCAGTACTTC.

The chain carries TRBV5-1 and TRBJ2-2, with TRBD1 matching over 10 bases. V lost 4 bases to trimming and J lost 5 bases; unmatched junction nucleotides: 8. The V gene's germline CDR1 is SGHRS and CDR2 YFSETQ. There are 16 residues in the CDR3. The CDR3: CASSPRQGALTGELFF. DNA of the CDR3: TGCGCCAGCAGCCCGAGACAGGGGGCATTGACCGGGGAGCTGTTTTTT.

This clone was found many times. The chain employs TRBV15 and TRBJ2-7; possible D gene TRBD1, 6 bases. The V and J ends lost 0 bases and 7 bases respectively, with 16 bases between them. The CDR3 has 15 amino acids. Germline values: CDR1 LNHNV, CDR2 YYDKDF (reference sequence). This CDR3 reads CATSRDMGAPWEQYF. The CDR3 DNA reads TGTGCCACCAGCAGAGATATGGGGGCGCCGTGGGAGCAGTACTTC.

V usage is TRBV27 and J usage is TRBJ2-7; 14 bases are a match to TRBD2. From germline, CDR1 is MNHEY and CDR2 SMNVEV (reference sequence). V was pared by 4 bases and J by 4 bases, with 6 bases of the junction left unmatched. The CDR3 extends over 16 amino acids. CDR3 region: CASSSSGTSGRYEQYF. The DNA of the CDR3 is TGTGCCAGCAGTTCCTCCGGGACTAGCGGGAGATACGAGCAGTACTTC.

The V call is TRBV5-1, the J call TRBJ1-1, with a weak D call TRBD1 (6 bases). The CDR3 spans 15 residues. Germline lookup yields CDR1 SGHRS and CDR2 YFSETQ. Trimming removed 4 bases at V and 9 bases at J, with 22 bases between. The CDR3 is CASSKDSLAGGQAFF. DNA for the CDR3: TGCGCCAGCAGCAAGGACAGTTTGGCTGGGGGTCAAGCTTTCTTT.

The chain uses TRBV29-1 and TRBJ1-2; maybe TRBD1 (6 bases). Trimming cost V 3 bases and J 6 bases, with 17 bases left between them. The CDR3 is 14 amino acids. CDR1 is SQVTM, CDR2 ANQGSEA, per germline. CDR3 protein: CSVDTTGSFNGYTF. The CDR3, as DNA: TGCAGCGTTGACACGACAGGTTCGTTCAATGGCTACACCTTC.

The chain uses TRBV11-2 and TRBJ1-6; D not resolved. Germline V gene data show CDR1 as SGHAT and CDR2 as FQNNGV. The germline V and J ends were trimmed by 2 bases and 8 bases, with 13 bases remaining between them. The CDR3 loop spans 15 amino acids. CDR3 amino acids: CASSLTATLDSPLHF. The CDR3 coding sequence is TGTGCCAGCAGCTTAACCGCGACATTAGATTCACCCCTCCACTTT.

V is TRBV2 and J is TRBJ1-5, with TRBD1 as a possible D gene (5 bases). The CDR3 is 13 residues long. The germline gives CDR1 SNHLY, CDR2 FYNNEI. The V and J ends lost 0 bases and 10 bases respectively, with 10 bases between them. CDR3 residues: CASSEAGRGPQHF. The DNA of the CDR3 is TGTGCCAGCAGTGAAGCGGGGCGGGGTCCCCAGCATTTT.

Points on this clone: This specimen includes other DNA sequences encoding the same CDR3. This rearrangement joins TRBV28 to TRBJ2-7; no firm D call. V lost 2 bases and J lost 6, with 5 bases in between. Per the germline V gene, CDR1 is MDHEN and CDR2 is SYDVKM. The CDR3 is 11 residues long. CDR3 DNA sequence: TGTGCCAGCAGTTTAAGAGGCGAGCAGTACTTC. Protein: CASSLRGEQYF.

This sequence joins TRBV9 and TRBJ1-4, with D possibly being TRBD1 (5 bases). Looked up from germline, CDR1 is SGDLS and CDR2 is YYNGEE. Trimming took off 0 bases at V and 7 bases at J, with 10 bases between the two ends. The CDR3 has 14 amino acids. The chain's CDR3 is CASSVEAGSEKLFF. DNA for the CDR3: TGTGCCAGCAGCGTAGAGGCAGGGAGTGAAAAACTGTTTTTT.

CDR3 coding DNA: TGCGCCAGCAGTGATAGTGACGGCTACGAGCAGTACTTC. It encodes CASSDSDGYEQYF. The chain employs TRBV10-1 and TRBJ2-7; D remains ambiguous. Trimming took off 3 bases at V and 3 bases at J, with 9 bases between the two ends. The CDR3 sequence is 13 residues long. Germline V gene data show CDR1 as WNHNN and CDR2 as SYGVQD (reference sequence).

V gene TRBV2 combines with J gene TRBJ1-3; no clear D. CDR3 length: 13 amino acids. Germline lookup yields CDR1 SNHLY and CDR2 FYNNEI. With 5 bases removed from V and 0 bases from J, the gap between germline ends came to 5 bases. CDR3 loop: CASSQSSGNTIYF. As DNA, the CDR3 is TGTGCCAGCAGTCAATCCTCTGGAAACACCATATATTTT.